This note documents a single T cell receptor beta chain sequence. The data originate from a study of blood T cell repertoires in COVID-19. Overall study context: Samples of COVID-19 (acute and convalescent) were obtained from the United States, Italy and Spain. The cDNA or gDNA used as material had been derived from T cells, B-cell-depleted T cells, or PBMCs.

Authors' analysis steps: Amplification with reference gene primers provided the estimates of nucleated cell counts. Clones were sequenced by immunoSEQ multiplex PCR, and TCRdb holds only the in-frame ones, with some missing. V and J calls and clone size come straight from that table; D and trimming were deduced from the DNA. The table has 300,000 or so clones, around 80% seen once. CDR1 is ENHRY and CDR2 is SYGVKD in the germline V gene. The CDR3 length is 14 residues. V lost 4 bases, J lost 5 bases, and 2 bases stayed unmatched. Material for sequencing was peripheral blood. This sequence originates from a woman in her forties or fifties with acute or convalescent COVID-19. The chain recombines TRBV10-3 with TRBJ1-4, with TRBD1 matching over 9 bases. The CDR3 sequence: CAISGDRGNEKLFF. As DNA, the CDR3 is TGTGCCATCAGTGGAGACAGGGGGAATGAAAAACTGTTTTTT.